This T cell receptor beta chain was identified during a study of cytomegalovirus exposure and HLA in healthy donors listed by TCRdb under 2017. About the study as a whole: According to an earlier analysis of 550 to 700 of the donors, about 170 million T cells yielded roughly 100 million unique TCR beta sequences and around 280 Gb of sequence data. Along with the roughly 670-subject first cohort, a separate validation cohort of around 120 different subjects was used. To predict cytomegalovirus infection status, the study combined high-throughput TCR immunosequencing, statistical association of individual TCRs with disease status, and machine learning. HLA typing included class I and class II loci at four-digit resolution. Of the 300 to 500 genotyped donors, approximately 81% were placed in the genetic ancestry cluster associated with self-reported Caucasian donors. To study patterns of TCR occurrence, a later analysis re-analyzed previously published TCR beta repertoires from around 660 donors and added high-resolution HLA genotyping. The study was designed to test whether signatures of past pathogen exposure could be identified by cataloging public T cell receptors. Genome-wide SNP genotypes for about 65% of the 666 donors were used in a later genetic analysis, which treated that subset as a discovery cohort. The study used immunosequencing to profile the T cell repertoires of 670 or so subjects and linked those repertoires to cytomegalovirus serostatus. Roughly five DR-DQ haplotypes were handled as single units for association and clustering because linkage in the cohort was strong. To decide whether each TCR beta V gene segment behaved as functional or pseudogenic, an earlier analysis of some 600 of the donors relied on high-throughput TCR beta sequencing. Rather than drawing on any new phenotypic data, the later analysis identified candidate immune exposures from TCR beta sequences and the way those sequences occurred across donors. Donor age, sex, ethnicity and CMV serostatus were compiled together with the repertoire data. All discovery cohort repertoires had been generated on a single sequencing platform. The number of typed donors differed by locus: 629-630 for A, B, C, DRB1 and DQB1; approximately 520 for DQA1; around 580 for DPA1; and about 450 for DPB1. On average, roughly 250,000 unique TCR beta nucleotide sequences were sequenced per donor among several hundred genotyped donors of the cohort, with around 19% of those sequences being non-productive. About 320 gigabases of sequencing data and approximately 85 million unique TCR sequences were included in an early release covering over 600 HLA-typed donors.

About this clone itself: Its antigen is still unknown. Base-call qualities are not available, and no considerably larger clone is one nucleotide away.

The cohort was made up of 666 healthy bone marrow donors. All cohort members were sampled while nominally healthy, although unrecorded immune exposures were likely present. The donor tested CMV seronegative and was one of the 352 seronegative cohort members. A peripheral blood sample was collected from each donor, and TCR beta sequencing was performed on peripheral blood mononuclear cells. Genomic DNA extraction from the blood cell samples was performed with the Qiagen DNeasy Blood Extraction Kit. What the study reported, not specific to this receptor: The earlier analysis of a few hundred of the donors excluded some 15 rarely observed V segments, including chromosome 9 orphons, because counts were too low. An association between a missense DCLRE1C variant and V-gene and J-gene trimming of TCR beta chains was found in a later genetic analysis and replicated in an independent cohort. Cytomegalovirus status was reported to be diagnosed by the classifier with high specificity and sensitivity in both the original and validation cohorts. In an earlier analysis of approximately 600 of the donors, most TCR beta V segments were observed in productive rearrangements about 90% or about 30% of the time, broadly matching IMGT annotations. In a later analysis, the rate of TCR association differed among HLA loci, with DRB1 alleles having the most associated TCRs and HLA-C alleles having the fewest. Assigning TCR associations to individual alleles was difficult when HLA alleles, especially DR and DQ, strongly co-occurred. The study gave a list of 150 to 200 TCR beta chains associated with cytomegalovirus. Compared with equally common non-associated chains, HLA-associated TCR beta chains in a later analysis were more clonally expanded and had lower generation probabilities. Some IMGT-functional V segments, including TRBV6-2 and TRBV6-3, could not be told apart with the 87-base-pair reads, so those segments were excluded. A later analysis reported that several top co-occurrence clusters appeared linked to parvovirus B19, influenza, CMV and Epstein-Barr virus. The authors suggested that the approach could potentially be generalized to other disease states and immunological phenotypes. Most CMV-associated TCR beta chains appeared to be HLA-restricted in a later analysis, and the HLA associations seemed to be driven largely by CMV exposure. Across donors, most TCR sequences were observed very rarely, whereas some public TCRs were present in many individuals. Only TCR beta chains were sequenced in this cohort, and the absence of alpha or paired-chain data limited detectable features. CMV serostatus was the only immune exposure information available for the cohort. A later genetic analysis reported fewer N-insertions in productive TCRs among donors in an Asian-associated ancestry cluster than the roughly 690-donor mean. The presence/absence analyses assumed that sequencing depth was roughly uniform across donors, and that assumption may not be true. In vitro tests confirmed that a few of the cytomegalovirus-associated TCR beta chains recognize cytomegalovirus antigens. Correlated functional status among segregating V segments might reflect linkage disequilibrium, but an unknown experimental factor could not be ruled out. A further reported finding was that TCR beta sequences accurately predicted the HLA-A and HLA-B alleles for most subjects in the first cohort. In a later analysis, 15,000 to 20,000 TCR beta sequences were associated with specific HLA alleles at a false discovery rate of 0.05. A cluster of highly shared sequence variants was judged likely to be a technical artifact of the sequencing pipeline. Because some donors lacked HLA typing at each locus, the association tests relied only on the typed subset.

CDR1 and CDR2 (SGHTA, FQGTGA) derive from the germline V gene. For this chain, trimming is 0 bases at the V end and 4 bases at the J end, and the number of junction bases without a gene match is 2. From the cysteine through the phenylalanine, the CDR3 covers 15 amino acids. Only CDR3 DNA remains: 45 bases, in frame from the first base. Receptor amplification or capture employed the immunoSEQ multiplex PCR assay. For the multiplex PCR, a mixture combining 60 forward primers for TCR Vbeta segments and 13 reverse primers for TCR Jbeta segments was used. The CDR3 region of rearranged TCR beta genes was amplified from genomic DNA by a multiplex PCR assay. Amplified TCR beta libraries were sequenced as 87-base-pair reads on the Illumina HiSeq System. As for how the authors treated the data: In a later analysis, around 80 million unique TCR beta chains were counted across the roughly 610 repertoires, and around 11 million of these chains were shared by at least two donors. To remove PCR and sequencing errors, raw reads were error-corrected and collapsed into unique sequences using a nearest-neighbor algorithm that merged closely related sequences. To assign V, D and J gene segments, CDR3 sequences were aligned to IMGT reference sequences. For a sequence to be retained, at least a six-nucleotide match to both a V gene segment and a J gene segment was required. Rearrangements were called productive when the CDR3 lacked stop codons and stayed in frame with V and J; all others were non-productive. CDR3 was defined according to IMGT convention as the region running from the second conserved V-encoded cysteine to the conserved J-encoded phenylalanine. In an earlier analysis of 550 to 650 of the donors, sequences lacking an unambiguous match to a single V gene segment were excluded. In an earlier analysis of approximately 550 of the donors, V segments were called functional above 56.7% productive rearrangements and were called segregating when the between-donor standard deviation exceeded 5%. A statistical classification framework was developed to diagnose cytomegalovirus status using the catalog of TCR beta chain sequences. V and J gene assignment, in a later analysis, came from comparing TCR nucleotide sequences with IMGT/GENE-DB human TR gene sequences. A later analysis assigned CDR3 sequences and most-parsimonious VDJ recombination scenarios with the TCRdist pipeline. In a later analysis, every TCR beta chain was defined by the combination of its CDR3 amino acid sequence and its V-gene family, and reads without a unique V-gene family were dropped. A later analysis removed roughly 590 highly shared, low-generation-probability nucleotide sequences to deal with suspected cross-contamination and a sequencing artifact. In a later analysis, a clonal expansion index for each public chain was calculated from normalized within-repertoire ranks of inferred template counts. In a later analysis, generation probabilities were computed using a VDJ recombination model fitted to out-of-frame rearrangements, and the results were checked against IGoR. Hypergeometric tests were used in a later analysis to score TCR-TCR, TCR-HLA and TCR-CMV co-occurrence, with a repertoire-size bias correction applied to the TCR pairs. To estimate false discovery rates, a later analysis permuted the HLA or CMV assignments 20 times. In a later analysis, co-occurring TCRs were grouped using DBSCAN, with TCRdist sequence similarity added in when clustering inside HLA-allele-positive subsets. For co-occurrence clustering, repertoires with fewer than 30,000 or more than 120,000 public chains were excluded, along with roughly 5 repertoires with anomalous nucleotide sharing. In its TCRdb copy, this immuneACCESS table keeps in-frame sequences only and misses some clones. Where compared with another copy, unresolved V genes explain less than half of these, and the others have no known cause. The DNA was the basis for D and trimming; V, J and clone size are from that table. A total of 150,000 to 200,000 clones appear in this sample, over 75% of them only once. Approximately 2.5% of the sample is held by the ten biggest clonotypes.

Rearrangement joined TRBV7-3 to TRBJ2-3; 9 middle bases align to TRBD2. Input material: PBMCs. This TCR came from a man aged 55 to 70 in good health and CMV-seronegative. This receptor carries the CDR3 CASSLTGLAPDTQYF. The DNA reads as follows: TGTGCCAGCAGCTTAACCGGACTAGCGCCAGATACGCAGTATTTT.